Given below is one T cell receptor beta chain in context. The antigen is unknown. Germline values: CDR1 SGHNT, CDR2 YYREEE (reference sequence). The V end was cut by 4 bases, the J end by 5 bases, with 18 bases between. The CDR3 covers 16 residues. Profiling relied on immunoSEQ multiplex PCR, and the TCRdb table lists in-frame clones only, not all of them. The table shows tens of thousands of clones, with about 95% occurring only once. The record originates from a study of T cell clonotyping in hematopoietic cell transplantation. Study-wide results and caveats: Higher Inverse Simpson Index values in graft donor and pretransplant recipient predicted broader posttransplant TCR diversity. After transplant, recipient diversity fell while pathologically expanded clonotypes grew through day 180.

Sequenced sample: peripheral blood mononuclear cells. This TCR derives from a woman aged 45-60 years in good health. Some clones in this sample may be carry-over from other donors' samples. The chain couples TRBV5-4 to TRBJ2-2, with D perhaps matching TRBD2 (7 bases). The CDR3 is CASSGRGNRETGELFF. The DNA for the CDR3 is TGTGCCAGCAGCGGGAGGGGGAACCGTGAAACCGGGGAGCTGTTTTTT. Full variable domain (missing parts from reference TRBV5-4 and TRBJ2-2): ETGVTQSPTHLIKTRGQQVTLRCSSQSGHNTVSWYQQALGQGPQFIFQYYREEENGRGNFPPRFSGLQFPNYSSELNVNALELDDSALYLCASSGRGNRETGELFFGEGSRLTVL.